The 27 T cell receptor beta chains given below trace back to one sample, sequenced in a study of blood T cell repertoires in COVID-19. Produced via immunoSEQ multiplex PCR; TCRdb's table is partial and in-frame only. The sample consists of roughly 130,000 clones, roughly 82% of them appearing once. Input material: peripheral blood. Receptors were obtained from an elderly man with acute or convalescent COVID-19.

V gene TRBV18 combines with J gene TRBJ1-1, with a possible D match to TRBD1 (5 bases). V lost 5 bases to trimming and J lost 1 base, with 8 bases between them. Per germline, CDR1 KGHSH and CDR2 LQKENI. The CDR3 spans 13 residues. The CDR3 spells CASSAQGNTEAFF. The DNA of the CDR3 is TGTGCCAGCTCAGCTCAGGGGAACACTGAAGCTTTCTTT.

The chain is built from TRBV18 and TRBJ1-5; tentative D call: TRBD1 (5 bases). This CDR3 is 13 amino acids long. The V gene's germline CDR1 is KGHSH and CDR2 LQKENI. V dropped 5 bases and J dropped 0 bases, with 5 bases sitting between them. The chain's CDR3 is CASSGHSNQPQHF. In nucleotides, the CDR3 is TGTGCCAGCTCAGGACATAGCAATCAGCCCCAGCATTTT.

V is TRBV5-6 and J is TRBJ2-3; no definite D call. From germline, CDR1 is SGHDT and CDR2 YYEEEE. With 1 base removed from V and 0 bases from J, the gap between germline ends came to 9 bases. The CDR3 covers 15 residues. The CDR3 region has the DNA TGTGCCAGCAGCTTGATTTTAACTAGCACAGATACGCAGTATTTT. Amino acids: CASSLILTSTDTQYF. Full variable domain (outside the CDR3, taken from reference TRBV5-6 and TRBJ2-3): DAGVTQSPTHLIKTRGQQVTLRCSPKSGHDTVSWYQQALGQGPQFIFQYYEEEERQRGNFPDRFSGHQFPNYSSELNVNALLLGDSALYLCASSLILTSTDTQYFGPGTRLTVL.

This sequence joins TRBV10-3 and TRBJ2-5; D perhaps matches TRBD2 (6 bases). This CDR3 is built from 14 residues. Germline-derived CDR1 and CDR2 are ENHRY and SYGVKD. The ends were cut back, 3 bases at V and 4 bases at J, with 12 bases in the middle. CDR3 nucleotide sequence: TGTGCCATCAGTGACCCAGGGCGGGGAGAGACCCAGTACTTC. It encodes CAISDPGRGETQYF.

The gene calls are TRBV6-4 and TRBJ2-6, with D tentatively TRBD1 (6 bases). The CDR3 is made up of 17 amino acids. Germline assignment: CDR1 MRHNA and CDR2 SNTAGT. V was shortened by 10 bases and J by 2 bases, with 21 bases between the two germline ends. The CDR3 coding sequence is TGTGCCAACCAGACCGGGACATATACTCCTGGGGCCAACGTCCTGACTTTC. It specifies CANQTGTYTPGANVLTF.

V is TRBV2 and J is TRBJ1-5; D might be TRBD1 (5 bases). CDR1 and CDR2 from the germline V gene are SNHLY and FYNNEI. The CDR3 has 15 amino acids. Trimming cost V 4 bases and J 5 bases, with 15 bases left between them. The chain's CDR3 is CASSVGQGFYQPQHF. The CDR3 DNA is TGTGCCAGCAGTGTTGGGCAGGGCTTCTATCAGCCCCAGCATTTT.

The V gene is TRBV6-5, the J gene TRBJ1-5; D is perhaps TRBD1 (6 bases). The CDR3 loop spans 14 amino acids. Germline V lookup: CDR1 MNHEY, CDR2 SVGAGI. V was clipped by 8 bases and J by 0 bases, with 11 bases between them. Written as DNA, the CDR3 is TGTGCCAGCCAGGGGTCAATTAGCAATCAGCCCCAGCATTTT. Its translation is CASQGSISNQPQHF.

Remarks on this clone: This may come from a read error, since a much larger clone is one base off. This rearrangement joins TRBV6-5 to TRBJ2-7, with 9 bases identical to TRBD1. Germline values: CDR1 MNHEY, CDR2 SVGAGI. V dropped 4 bases and J dropped 2; count of bases not matched to a gene: 3. The CDR3 runs to 14 residues. CDR3 loop: CASSSRTGAYEQYF. CDR3 coding DNA: TGTGCCAGCAGTTCCCGGACAGGGGCCTACGAGCAGTACTTC.

The table lists this clone with a few counts. The chain has TRBV6-2 or TRBV6-3 and TRBJ1-6; D ambiguous. With 2 bases removed from V and 10 bases from J, the gap between germline ends came to 9 bases. CDR3 length: 13 amino acids. Germline V gives CDR1 MNHEY, CDR2 SVGEGT. The CDR3 here is CASSYNLRSPLHF. The DNA of the CDR3 is TGTGCCAGCAGTTACAATCTTCGGTCACCCCTCCACTTT.

CDR3 sequence (DNA): TGTGCCAGCAGCCAAGAATGGGGGGAGAGTGAAGCTTTCTTT. Amino acids: CASSQEWGESEAFF. The chain employs TRBV3-1 (or the pseudogene TRBV3-2) and TRBJ1-1; D may be TRBD1 (5 bases). CDR1 and CDR2 (germline): LGHDT, YNNKEL (reference sequence). The CDR3 is 14 residues long. V was pared by 0 bases and J by 7 bases, with 12 bases between.

This chain uses TRBV5-1 with TRBJ2-5, with TRBD1 matching over 9 bases. The CDR3 totals 17 residues. The germline V gene has CDR1 SGHRS and CDR2 YFSETQ. V lost 4 bases to trimming and J lost 1 base; unmatched junction nucleotides: 11. Here the CDR3 reads CASSIGTGQGFQETQYF. The CDR3 DNA follows: TGCGCCAGCAGCATAGGGACGGGACAGGGCTTCCAAGAGACCCAGTACTTC.

The chain employs TRBV5-4 and TRBJ2-5, with 9 positions matching TRBD2. The CDR3 contains 15 residues. V lost 4 bases to trimming and J lost 5 bases; unmatched junction nucleotides: 9. Germline values: CDR1 SGHNT, CDR2 YYREEE (reference sequence). DNA for the CDR3: TGTGCCAGCAGCCCCACAGCGGGGGGTGGGGAGACCCAGTACTTC. Its translation: CASSPTAGGGETQYF.

V is TRBV7-2 and J is TRBJ2-3, with 13 bases identical to TRBD2. Germline values: CDR1 SGHTA, CDR2 FQGNSA. The CDR3 totals 19 residues. V gave up 2 bases and J gave up 3 bases; unmatched junction bases: 11. The CDR3: CASSLRTSGGAKGTDTQYF. The CDR3 DNA reads as TGTGCCAGCAGCTTACGAACTAGCGGGGGGGCCAAGGGTACAGATACGCAGTATTTT.

The rearrangement uses TRBV6-5 and TRBJ2-5; TRBD2 matches at 7 bases. Germline CDR1 MNHEY, CDR2 SVGAGI. The CDR3 consists of 13 residues. V shed 7 bases, J shed 4 bases, and the junction held 6 bases outside the gene matches. CDR3 coding DNA: TGTGCCAGCAATGCGGGGGAGGGAGAGACCCAGTACTTC. Translated: CASNAGEGETQYF.

The chain joins TRBV9 to TRBJ1-1; no firm D call. The CDR3 length is 14 residues. Trimming cost V 0 bases and J 4 bases, with 10 bases left between them. CDR1 is SGDLS and CDR2 is YYNGEE in the germline V gene. In nucleotides, the CDR3 is TGTGCCAGCAGCGTAGCCTCGGGGTCCACTGAAGCTTTCTTT. Translated, it gives CASSVASGSTEAFF. Full variable domain (outside the CDR3, taken from reference TRBV9 and TRBJ1-1): DSGVTQTPKHLITATGQRVTLRCSPRSGDLSVYWYQQSLDQGLQFLIQYYNGEERAKGNILERFSAQQFPDLHSELNLSSLELGDSALYFCASSVASGSTEAFFGQGTRLTVV.

V and J are TRBV5-6 and TRBJ2-5; 9 bases align to TRBD1. The germline V gene has CDR1 SGHDT and CDR2 YYEEEE. The CDR3 spans 15 residues. V lost 2 bases, J lost 4 bases, and 6 bases stayed unmatched. CDR3 sequence: CASSFWDRDVETQYF. CDR3 coding DNA: TGTGCCAGCAGCTTCTGGGACAGGGATGTAGAGACCCAGTACTTC. Drawing the rest from reference TRBV5-6 and TRBJ2-5, the complete variable domain is DAGVTQSPTHLIKTRGQQVTLRCSPKSGHDTVSWYQQALGQGPQFIFQYYEEEERQRGNFPDRFSGHQFPNYSSELNVNALLLGDSALYLCASSFWDRDVETQYFGPGTRLLVL.

The V call is TRBV11-2, the J call TRBJ1-6, with TRBD1 as a possible D gene (5 bases). Trimming took 4 bases from V and 7 from J, leaving 5 bases between them. Germline-derived CDR1 and CDR2 are SGHAT and FQNNGV. The CDR3 covers 12 residues. The DNA for the CDR3 is TGTGCCAGCAGCTCAGGGAATTCACCCCTCCACTTT. Encoded protein: CASSSGNSPLHF. The complete variable domain, with remaining parts taken from reference TRBV11-2 and TRBJ1-6, reads EAGVAQSPRYKIIEKRQSVAFWCNPISGHATLYWYQQILGQGPKLLIQFQNNGVVDDSQLPKDRFSAERLKGVDSTLKIQPAKLEDSAVYLCASSSGNSPLHFGNGTRLTVT.

V is TRBV19 and J is TRBJ1-3; 10 bases map to TRBD1. The germline gives CDR1 LNHDA, CDR2 SQIVND (reference sequence). The CDR3 spans 16 residues. Trimming cost V 6 bases and J 0 bases; bases outside gene matches: 5. CDR3 sequence (DNA): TGTGCCAGTAGGGACAGGGGGGGCCCCTCTGGAAACACCATATATTTT. This sequence encodes CASRDRGGPSGNTIYF.

The chain has TRBV6-1 and TRBJ1-1; 10 bases match TRBD1. This CDR3 is built from 15 residues. CDR1 and CDR2 from the germline V gene are MNHNS and SASEGT. J was trimmed by 4 bases and V by 6 bases; bases with no gene match: 8. DNA of the CDR3: TGTGCCAGCAGCCAACCGGGACAGGGGCCCACTGAAGCTTTCTTT. Protein sequence: CASSQPGQGPTEAFF.

The DNA for the CDR3 is TGCGCCAGCAGCCTCGGGGGCTATGGCTACACCTTC. It codes for CASSLGGYGYTF. The J gene is TRBJ1-2, the V gene TRBV4-3, with D possibly being TRBD1 (5 bases). The V end was cut by 4 bases, the J end by 4 bases, with 7 bases between. The CDR3 runs to 12 residues. Germline V gene lookup returns CDR1 LGHNA and CDR2 YSLEER.

The rearrangement joins TRBV18 to TRBJ1-1; TRBD1 matches 8 bases. Germline trimming cut 6 bases from V and 1 base from J; bases unmatched to any gene: 10. Germline V lookup: CDR1 KGHSH, CDR2 LQKENI. This CDR3 is built from 16 residues. The chain's CDR3 is CASSGQGRVQNTEAFF. The CDR3 bases are TGTGCCAGCTCCGGACAGGGAAGGGTCCAGAACACTGAAGCTTTCTTT.

This chain links TRBV11-2 with TRBJ1-5; 7 nucleotides line up with TRBD1. V lost 1 base to trimming and J lost 5 bases; unmatched junction nucleotides: 5. CDR3 size: 15 residues. Germline V gives CDR1 SGHAT, CDR2 FQNNGV. The CDR3 DNA is TGTGCCAGCAGCTTAGGGGACAGTGTCGATCAGCCCCAGCATTTT. Protein product: CASSLGDSVDQPQHF.

The chain joins TRBV10-3 to TRBJ2-3, with 8 bases identical to TRBD1. The CDR3 loop spans 15 amino acids. Looked up from germline, CDR1 is ENHRY and CDR2 is SYGVKD. V gave up 2 bases and J gave up 1 base; unmatched junction bases: 2. The DNA of the CDR3 is TGTGCCATCAGTGAGACGACAGGGGGCACAGATACGCAGTATTTT. It translates to CAISETTGGTDTQYF.

Of note for this clone: The identical CDR3 is also encoded by other nucleotide sequences in the sample. This chain joins TRBV18 and TRBJ1-5, with TRBD1 identical over 9 bases. CDR3 length equals 15 residues. Unmatched junction bases numbered 6, after V lost 6 bases and J lost 3 bases. Per germline, CDR1 KGHSH and CDR2 LQKENI. This CDR3 reads CASSPGTGNNQPQHF. CDR3 DNA sequence: TGTGCCAGCTCTCCCGGGACAGGGAACAATCAGCCCCAGCATTTT. Drawing the rest from reference TRBV18 and TRBJ1-5, the complete variable domain is NAGVMQNPRHLVRRRGQEARLRCSPMKGHSHVYWYRQLPEEGLKFMVYLQKENIIDESGMPKERFSAEFPKEGPSILRIQQVVRGDSAAYFCASSPGTGNNQPQHFGDGTRLSIL.

A few counts support this clone. J is TRBJ2-7 and V is TRBV19; 11 bases are shared with TRBD1. The V and J ends lost 3 bases and 3 bases, in that order; junction bases with no gene match: 4. The CDR3 has 15 amino acids. Per the germline V gene, CDR1 is LNHDA and CDR2 is SQIVND (reference sequence). CDR3 in amino acids: CASSITGTGGYEQYF. CDR3 nucleotide sequence: TGTGCCAGTAGTATTACCGGGACAGGGGGCTACGAGCAGTACTTC.

CDR3 loop: CASSLSTVYTEAFF. CDR3 in DNA: TGTGCCAGCAGTTTATCCACAGTGTACACTGAAGCTTTCTTT. J is TRBJ1-1 and V is TRBV28; D remains unclear. V gave up 1 base and J gave up 3 bases, with 9 bases separating them. The CDR3 length is 14 residues. Germline values: CDR1 MDHEN, CDR2 SYDVKM.

V is TRBV7-8 and J is TRBJ2-2, with a weak D call TRBD2 (6 bases). CDR3 length: 14 amino acids. Trimming stripped 3 bases from V and 6 bases from J, with 11 bases between. Germline V lookup: CDR1 SGHVS, CDR2 FQNEAQ. Here the CDR3 DNA reads TGTGCCAGCAGCTTTGGGAGGAGGGCCGGGGAGCTGTTTTTT. Translation: CASSFGRRAGELFF.